The sequence of this T cell receptor (beta chain) was determined in a study of CD8 T cells in Susac syndrome. RNA amounts of roughly 0.45 to 1 ug underwent reverse transcription with random hexamers. Each CDR3 protein gets one entry after TCRdb re-called the immunoSEQ multiplex PCR reads with MiXCR. The sample includes roughly 200,000 distinct CDR3 sequences, 85% to 95% of them seen just once. Trimming shortened V by 0 bases and J by 11 bases, and 14 bases separated the two germline ends. This CDR3 has 13 amino acids. Looked up from germline, CDR1 is SGHNT and CDR2 is YYREEE (reference sequence). Sequencing input: CD4+ T cells from PBMCs. The sequence came from a human donor in good health. The chain recombines TRBV5-4 with TRBJ1-1; maybe TRBD1 (5 bases). The CDR3 DNA follows: TGTGCCAGCAGCTTGGGAGGGGCCGCCCGGGCTTTCTTT. Protein: CASSLGGAARAFF.